This TCR beta chain was captured by sequencing in a study of blood T cell repertoires in COVID-19. In the study overall: Some COVID-19 samples were acute and others convalescent; all came from the United States, Italy and Spain. In each case, the material was cDNA or gDNA derived from T cells, B-cell-depleted T cells, or PBMCs.

The CDR3 covers 13 residues. CDR1 MNHEY and CDR2 SVGEGT come from the germline V gene. V gave up 6 bases and J gave up 5 bases, with 14 bases separating them. Under the authors' procedure: Amplification of reference gene primers provided the estimated nucleated cell counts. The table came from immunoSEQ multiplex PCR; TCRdb's copy has only in-frame clones and leaves some out. The DNA gave D and trimming, while V, J and clone size come from that table. The sample lists approximately 68,000 clones, 79% occurring once. The chain links TRBV6-2 or TRBV6-3 to TRBJ2-7, with D possibly TRBD1 on 6 matching bases. This clonotype was obtained from a woman between 50 and 59 years old with acute or convalescent COVID-19. The sequenced sample consisted of peripheral blood. CDR3 sequence: CASSSVQGNEQYF. The CDR3 DNA is TGTGCCAGCAGCTCAGTACAGGGCAACGAGCAGTACTTC.